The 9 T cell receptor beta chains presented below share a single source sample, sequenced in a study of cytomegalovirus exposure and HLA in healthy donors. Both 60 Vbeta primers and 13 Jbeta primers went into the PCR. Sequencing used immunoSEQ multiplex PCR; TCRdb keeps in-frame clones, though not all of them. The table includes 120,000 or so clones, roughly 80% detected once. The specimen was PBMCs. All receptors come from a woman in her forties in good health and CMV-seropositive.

For the CDR3, the DNA is TGTGCCAGCAGCCAAGATACTAGCGGGAGGGTGGGCACAGATACGCAGTATTTT. Its protein product is CASSQDTSGRVGTDTQYF. This chain joins TRBV4-2 and TRBJ2-3; 13 bases are a match to TRBD2. In germline, CDR1 is LGHNA, CDR2 YNFKEQ. V lost 0 bases and J lost 1; bases outside the gene matches: 4. The CDR3 has 18 residues.

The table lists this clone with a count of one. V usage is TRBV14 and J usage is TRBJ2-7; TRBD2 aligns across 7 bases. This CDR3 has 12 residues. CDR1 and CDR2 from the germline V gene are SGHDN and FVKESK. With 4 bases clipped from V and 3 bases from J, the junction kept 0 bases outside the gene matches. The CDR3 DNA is TGTGCCAGCAGCCCGGGGGGCTACGAGCAGTACTTC. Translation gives CASSPGGYEQYF. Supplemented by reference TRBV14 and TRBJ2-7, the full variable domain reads EAGVTQFPSHSVIEKGQTVTLRCDPISGHDNLYWYRRVMGKEIKFLLHFVKESKQDESGMPNNRFLAERTGGTYSTLKVQPAELEDSGVYFCASSPGGYEQYFGPGTRLTVT.

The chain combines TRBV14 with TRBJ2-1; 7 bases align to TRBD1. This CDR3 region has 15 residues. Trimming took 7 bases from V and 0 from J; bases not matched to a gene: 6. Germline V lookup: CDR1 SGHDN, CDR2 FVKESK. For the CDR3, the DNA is TGTGCCAGCACCACAGGGGCGGGCTCCTACAATGAGCAGTTCTTC. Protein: CASTTGAGSYNEQFF.

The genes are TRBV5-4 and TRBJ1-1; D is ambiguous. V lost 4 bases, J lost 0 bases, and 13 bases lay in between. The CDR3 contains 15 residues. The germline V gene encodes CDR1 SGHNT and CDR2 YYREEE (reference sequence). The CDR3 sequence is CASSPTADMNTEAFF. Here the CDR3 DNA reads TGTGCCAGCAGCCCCACGGCAGACATGAACACTGAAGCTTTCTTT.

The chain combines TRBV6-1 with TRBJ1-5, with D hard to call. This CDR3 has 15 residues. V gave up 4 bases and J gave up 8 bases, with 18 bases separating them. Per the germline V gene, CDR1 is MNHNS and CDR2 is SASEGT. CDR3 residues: CASSATPGRMEPQHF. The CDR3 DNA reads TGTGCCAGCAGTGCAACCCCGGGTCGTATGGAGCCCCAGCATTTT.

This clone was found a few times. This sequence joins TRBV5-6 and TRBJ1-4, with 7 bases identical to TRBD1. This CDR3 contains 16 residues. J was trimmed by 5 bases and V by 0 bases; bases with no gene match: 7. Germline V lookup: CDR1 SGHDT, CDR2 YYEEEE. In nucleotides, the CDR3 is TGTGCCAGCAGCTTGGCGGGGCAGGGGGGAAATGAAAAACTGTTTTTT. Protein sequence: CASSLAGQGGNEKLFF.

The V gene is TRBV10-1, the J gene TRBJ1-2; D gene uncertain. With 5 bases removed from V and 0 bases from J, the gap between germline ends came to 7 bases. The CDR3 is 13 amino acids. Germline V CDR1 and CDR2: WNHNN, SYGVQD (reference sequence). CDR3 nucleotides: TGCGCCAGCAGTCCTGACACTAACTATGGCTACACCTTC. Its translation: CASSPDTNYGYTF.

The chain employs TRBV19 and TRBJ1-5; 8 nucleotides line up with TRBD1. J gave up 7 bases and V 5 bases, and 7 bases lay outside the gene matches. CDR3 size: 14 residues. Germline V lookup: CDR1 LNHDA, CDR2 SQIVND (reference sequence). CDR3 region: CASSFQTGGQPQHF. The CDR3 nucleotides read TGTGCCAGTAGTTTTCAAACAGGGGGACAGCCCCAGCATTTT.

CDR3 residues: CASSTDRSNYEQYF. Written as DNA, the CDR3 is TGTGCCAGTAGTACGGACAGATCCAACTACGAGCAGTACTTC. This chain connects TRBV19 to TRBJ2-7; D is perhaps TRBD1 (6 bases). The germline CDR1 and CDR2 sequences are LNHDA and SQIVND (reference sequence). There are 14 residues in the CDR3. Trimming cost V 4 bases and J 3 bases, with 13 bases left between them.